The T cell receptor (beta chain) described here comes from a study of T cell responses to AZD1222 COVID-19 vaccine. General observations from the study: No day 14 peak samples; only post-peak repertoires were characterized. Dominant at 160-218 and 743-854, vaccine-associated CD4 TCRs also spanned spike.

Trimming removed 6 bases from V and 5 bases from J, with 9 bases in between. The CDR3 is 12 residues long. The V gene's germline CDR1 is SGHDT and CDR2 YYEEEE. Comment on this clone: No antigen is known for it.

The assay was immunoSEQ multiplex PCR, and TCRdb's table has in-frame clones only and misses some. This sample carries tens of thousands of clones, approximately 90% of them seen once, and the ten largest clones take 12%. Second-dose intervals near 4 or 12 weeks were combined. The chain has TRBV5-6 and TRBJ1-5, with D tentatively TRBD1 (5 bases). This specimen was peripheral blood, taken 28 days after the second AZD1222 dose. This TCR was sampled from an adult who received the AZD1222 COVID-19 vaccine. CDR3 region: CASTGADQPQHF. The CDR3 coding sequence is TGTGCCAGCACCGGGGCGGATCAGCCCCAGCATTTT.